This paragraph covers one T cell receptor beta chain sequence. Looked up from germline, CDR1 is MDHEN and CDR2 is SYDVKM. The CDR3 sequence is 13 residues long. With 5 bases clipped from V and 5 bases from J, the junction kept 5 bases outside the gene matches. As originally analysed: Using reference gene primer amplification, nucleated cell counts were estimated. This table comes from immunoSEQ multiplex PCR, and its TCRdb copy is limited to in-frame clones, with some not included. D and trimming come from the DNA, and the V and J calls and clone size come from that table. Among 3,500 to 4,000 clones listed, more than 70% were seen once. The data originate from a study of blood T cell repertoires in COVID-19. Study-level background: Material from acute and convalescent COVID-19 was sourced from the United States, Italy and Spain. T cells, B-cell-depleted T cells, or PBMCs provided the cDNA or gDNA that served as material.

This sequence originates from a human donor in a cohort sampled during active COVID-19. Sequences were obtained from peripheral blood. The chain carries TRBV28 and TRBJ2-5; 7 bases match TRBD1. CDR3 nucleotide sequence: TGTGCCAGCAGTACAGGGGTTTACGAGACCCAGTACTTC. It yields the protein CASSTGVYETQYF.